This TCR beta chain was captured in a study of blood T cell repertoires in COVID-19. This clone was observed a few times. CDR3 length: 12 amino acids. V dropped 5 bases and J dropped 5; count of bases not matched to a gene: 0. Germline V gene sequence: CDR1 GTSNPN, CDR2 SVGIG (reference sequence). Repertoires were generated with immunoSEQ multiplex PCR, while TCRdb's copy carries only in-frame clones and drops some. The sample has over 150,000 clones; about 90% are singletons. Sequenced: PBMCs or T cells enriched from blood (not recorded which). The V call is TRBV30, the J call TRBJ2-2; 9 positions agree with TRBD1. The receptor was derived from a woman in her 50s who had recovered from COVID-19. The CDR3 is CAWGQGTGELFF. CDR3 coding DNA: TGTGCCTGGGGACAGGGGACCGGGGAGCTGTTTTTT.